A single sample is the source of the 12 T cell receptor beta chains below, sequenced in a study of T cell clonotyping in hematopoietic cell transplantation. Assay: immunoSEQ multiplex PCR; the TCRdb copy retains only in-frame clones and omits some. Among about 41,000 clones listed, roughly 96% were seen once. Material for sequencing was peripheral blood mononuclear cells. Every receptor here comes from a man aged 25-45 years in good health. Some clones in this sample may be carry-over from other donors' samples.

This clone has a single count. V and J are TRBV11-2 and TRBJ2-7; no reliable D call. The CDR3 runs 14 residues. Per germline, CDR1 SGHAT and CDR2 FQNNGV. V dropped 2 bases and J dropped 1 base, with 9 bases sitting between them. The CDR3 DNA is TGTGCCAGCAGCTTATATGTGGTTTCCTACGAGCAGTACTTC. It translates to CASSLYVVSYEQYF.

The genes are TRBV9 and TRBJ1-1; TRBD1 is a possible D gene (6 bases). Trimming shortened V by 2 bases and J by 2 bases, and 10 bases separated the two germline ends. Germline CDR1 and CDR2: SGDLS and YYNGEE. CDR3 length: 14 amino acids. CDR3 sequence (DNA): TGTGCCAGCAGCGTCGGACAGAGTAACACTGAAGCTTTCTTT. Its translation is CASSVGQSNTEAFF.

The gene calls are TRBV30 and TRBJ1-5; a weak D match, TRBD1 (5 bases). Germline V gene lookup returns CDR1 GTSNPN and CDR2 SVGIG (reference sequence). The CDR3 length is 15 residues. Trimming removed 4 bases at V and 7 bases at J, with 20 bases between. The CDR3 DNA follows: TGTGCCTGGAAAAGAAGGCAGGGTTTTTGGCAGCCCCAGCATTTT. It encodes CAWKRRQGFWQPQHF.

The V gene is TRBV4-1, the J gene TRBJ2-3; 14 bases map to TRBD2. The CDR3 is made up of 20 amino acids. J lost 6 bases, V lost 2 bases, and 16 bases had no gene match. CDR1 and CDR2 (germline): MGHRA, YSYEKL. This chain's CDR3 is CASSQIDGTSGGRTPDTQYF. CDR3 DNA: TGCGCCAGCAGCCAAATCGACGGGACTAGCGGGGGCCGCACCCCCGATACGCAGTATTTT.

The chain is built from TRBV9 and TRBJ2-7; 8 nucleotides match TRBD1. V trimming: 2 bases; J trimming: 3 bases; junction bases outside the gene matches: 7. This CDR3 spans 15 amino acids. Per the germline V gene, CDR1 is SGDLS and CDR2 is YYNGEE. CDR3 in DNA: TGTGCCAGCAGCGTGGGACAGGACACCCGCTACGAGCAGTACTTC. It is translated as CASSVGQDTRYEQYF.

The J gene is TRBJ2-1, the V gene TRBV9, with D perhaps TRBD1 or TRBD2 (5 bases each). V was cut by 3 bases and J by 0 bases, with 13 bases left in between. The CDR3 consists of 16 residues. Looked up from germline, CDR1 is SGDLS and CDR2 is YYNGEE. CDR3 in amino acids: CASSALSGSSYNEQFF. As DNA, the CDR3 is TGTGCCAGCAGCGCTCTCTCAGGGAGCTCCTACAATGAGCAGTTCTTC.

In the case of this clone: Since no conserved phenylalanine or tryptophan closes the CDR3, a read error is the likely cause. Because the CDR3's place on the DNA is in doubt, the DNA is left out and the CDR3 is given as listed by TCRdb. The rearrangement uses TRBV4-2 and TRBJ1-2; no DNA check was done on the table's D call, TRBD1. The CDR3 region is 10 residues in length, termini included. Germline V lookup: CDR1 LGHNA, CDR2 YNFKEQ. CDR3 region: CASSPRDRRC.

This chain links TRBV11-2 with TRBJ1-2, with D possibly TRBD1 on 6 matching bases. The CDR3 has 15 residues. V lost 3 bases to trimming and J lost 0 bases, with 11 bases between them. Germline V lookup: CDR1 SGHAT, CDR2 FQNNGV. The CDR3 loop reads CASSFRGGANYGYTF. CDR3 sequence (DNA): TGTGCCAGCAGCTTTAGGGGGGGAGCTAACTATGGCTACACCTTC.

The V and J genes are TRBV5-4 and TRBJ2-1, with 7 bases that match TRBD2. Germline trimming cut 1 base from V and 4 bases from J; bases unmatched to any gene: 14. Germline CDR1 reads SGHNT; CDR2 reads YYREEE (reference sequence). CDR3 length equals 18 residues. The CDR3 DNA sequence: TGTGCCAGCAGCTTGCCCGAGCGTGGGAGGGGTATATACAATGAGCAGTTCTTC. Its protein is CASSLPERGRGIYNEQFF.

The gene calls are TRBV6-5 and TRBJ2-2; tentatively, D is TRBD2 (6 bases). This CDR3 comprises 12 residues. The germline CDR1 and CDR2 sequences are MNHEY and SVGAGI. Trimming left V 4 bases short and J 7 bases short, with 7 bases between. The CDR3 DNA reads as TGTGCCAGCAGTTTCGGGGGCGGGGAGCTGTTTTTT. Translating it yields CASSFGGGELFF.

V usage is TRBV6-5 and J usage is TRBJ2-7; D is possibly TRBD2 (5 bases). This CDR3 contains 12 residues. Per germline, CDR1 MNHEY and CDR2 SVGAGI. V lost 6 bases to trimming and J lost 3 bases, with 9 bases between them. The chain's CDR3 is CASRQLGYEQYF. The CDR3 coding sequence is TGTGCCAGCAGACAACTAGGCTACGAGCAGTACTTC.

The gene calls are TRBV19 and TRBJ1-4; tentative D call: TRBD1 (6 bases). Between the trimmed V and J ends, which lost 3 bases and 7 bases, there was a span of 15 bases. Germline V gene sequence: CDR1 LNHDA, CDR2 SQIVND (reference sequence). This CDR3 has 15 amino acids. The CDR3 DNA is TGTGCCAGTAGTATGAATTTCAGGGGCGGTGAAAAACTGTTTTTT. Its protein product is CASSMNFRGGEKLFF.